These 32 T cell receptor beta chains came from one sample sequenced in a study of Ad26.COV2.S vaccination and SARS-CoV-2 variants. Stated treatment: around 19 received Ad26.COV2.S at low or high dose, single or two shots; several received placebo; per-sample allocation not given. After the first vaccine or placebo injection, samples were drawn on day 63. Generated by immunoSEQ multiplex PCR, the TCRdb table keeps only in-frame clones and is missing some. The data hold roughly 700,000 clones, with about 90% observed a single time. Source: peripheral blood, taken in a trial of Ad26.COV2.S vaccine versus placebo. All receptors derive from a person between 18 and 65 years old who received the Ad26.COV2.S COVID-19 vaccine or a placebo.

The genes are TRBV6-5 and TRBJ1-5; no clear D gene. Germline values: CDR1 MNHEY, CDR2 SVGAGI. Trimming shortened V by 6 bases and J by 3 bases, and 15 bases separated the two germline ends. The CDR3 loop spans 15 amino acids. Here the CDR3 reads CASRPGIFPNQPQHF. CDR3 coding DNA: TGTGCCAGCAGGCCCGGGATTTTCCCCAATCAGCCCCAGCATTTT.

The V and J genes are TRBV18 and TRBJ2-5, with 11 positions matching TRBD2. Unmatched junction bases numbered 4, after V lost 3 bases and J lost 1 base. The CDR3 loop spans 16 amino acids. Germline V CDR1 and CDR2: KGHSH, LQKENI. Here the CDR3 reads CASSPRTSGFQETQYF. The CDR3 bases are TGTGCCAGCTCACCTCGGACTAGCGGGTTCCAAGAGACCCAGTACTTC.

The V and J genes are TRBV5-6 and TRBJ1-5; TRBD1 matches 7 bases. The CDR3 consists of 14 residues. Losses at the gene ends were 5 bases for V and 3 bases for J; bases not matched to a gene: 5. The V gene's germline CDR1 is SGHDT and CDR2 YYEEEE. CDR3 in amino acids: CASSSTGFNQPQHF. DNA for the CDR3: TGTGCCAGCAGTTCGACAGGGTTCAATCAGCCCCAGCATTTT.

The CDR3 loop is CASSLSGQGYSKNIQYF. CDR3 in DNA: TGTGCCAGCAGCTTATCTGGTCAGGGATACTCCAAAAACATTCAGTACTTC. V usage is TRBV7-9 and J usage is TRBJ2-4; TRBD1 is a possible D gene (5 bases). CDR3 length: 17 residues. Germline values: CDR1 SEHNR, CDR2 FQNEAQ (reference sequence). V dropped 2 bases and J dropped 2 bases, with 16 bases sitting between them.

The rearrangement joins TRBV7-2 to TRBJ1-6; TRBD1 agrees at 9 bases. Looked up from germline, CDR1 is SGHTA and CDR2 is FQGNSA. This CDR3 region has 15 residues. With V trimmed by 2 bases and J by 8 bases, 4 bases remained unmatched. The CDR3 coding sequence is TGTGCCAGCAGCTTACAGGGACAGGGCTATTCACCCCTCCACTTT. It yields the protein CASSLQGQGYSPLHF.

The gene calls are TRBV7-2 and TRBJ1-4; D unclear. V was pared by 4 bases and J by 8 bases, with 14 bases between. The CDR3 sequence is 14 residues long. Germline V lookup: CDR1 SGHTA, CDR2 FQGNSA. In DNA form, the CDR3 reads TGTGCCAGCAGCTCGGGGAGGAGCAGGGAAAAACTGTTTTTT. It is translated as CASSSGRSREKLFF.

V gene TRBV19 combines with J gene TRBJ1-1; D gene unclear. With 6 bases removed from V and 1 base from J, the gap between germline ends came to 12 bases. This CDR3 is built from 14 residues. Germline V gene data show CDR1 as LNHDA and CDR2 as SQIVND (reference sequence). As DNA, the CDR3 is TGTGCCAGTAGGTCGATCGGTGGGAACACTGAAGCTTTCTTT. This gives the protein CASRSIGGNTEAFF.

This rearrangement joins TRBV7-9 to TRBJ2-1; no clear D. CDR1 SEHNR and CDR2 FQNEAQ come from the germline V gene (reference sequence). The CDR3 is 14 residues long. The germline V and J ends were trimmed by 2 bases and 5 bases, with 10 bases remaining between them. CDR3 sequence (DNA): TGTGCCAGCAGCTTACGCGACTTTAACAATGAGCAGTTCTTC. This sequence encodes CASSLRDFNNEQFF.

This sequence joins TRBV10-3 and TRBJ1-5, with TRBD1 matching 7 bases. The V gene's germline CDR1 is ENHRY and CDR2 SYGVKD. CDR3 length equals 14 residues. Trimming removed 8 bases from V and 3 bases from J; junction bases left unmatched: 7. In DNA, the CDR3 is TGTGCCATCGGAAAAGACAGGGCCAATCAGCCCCAGCATTTT. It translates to CAIGKDRANQPQHF.

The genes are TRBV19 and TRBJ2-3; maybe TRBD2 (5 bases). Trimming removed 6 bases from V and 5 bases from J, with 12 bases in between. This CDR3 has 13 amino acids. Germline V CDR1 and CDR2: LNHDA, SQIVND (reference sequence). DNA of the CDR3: TGTGCCAGTAGAGGACTTTCGGGAGATACGCAGTATTTT. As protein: CASRGLSGDTQYF.

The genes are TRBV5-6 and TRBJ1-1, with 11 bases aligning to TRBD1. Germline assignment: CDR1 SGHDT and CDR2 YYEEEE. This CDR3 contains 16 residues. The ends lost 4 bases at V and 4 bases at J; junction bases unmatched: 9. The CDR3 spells CASSPGTGGYSTEAFF. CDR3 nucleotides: TGTGCCAGCAGCCCGGGGACAGGGGGTTACAGCACTGAAGCTTTCTTT.

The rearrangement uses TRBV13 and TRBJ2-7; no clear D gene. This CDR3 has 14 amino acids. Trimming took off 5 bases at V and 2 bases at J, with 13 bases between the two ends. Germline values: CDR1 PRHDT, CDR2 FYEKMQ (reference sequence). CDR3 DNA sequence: TGTGCCAGCAGCACCTGGGAACCTCCCTACGAGCAGTACTTC. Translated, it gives CASSTWEPPYEQYF.

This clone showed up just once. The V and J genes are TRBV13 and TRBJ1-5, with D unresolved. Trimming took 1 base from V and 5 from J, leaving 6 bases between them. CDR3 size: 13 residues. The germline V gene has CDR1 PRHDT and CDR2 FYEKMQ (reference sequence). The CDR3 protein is CASSLDLDQPQHF. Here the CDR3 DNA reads TGTGCCAGCAGCTTAGATTTGGATCAGCCCCAGCATTTT.

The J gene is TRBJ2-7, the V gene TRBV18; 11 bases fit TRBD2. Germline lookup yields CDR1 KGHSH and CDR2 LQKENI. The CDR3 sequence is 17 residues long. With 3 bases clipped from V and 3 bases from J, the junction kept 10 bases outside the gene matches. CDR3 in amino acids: CASSPLPTSGTVYEQYF. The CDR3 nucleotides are TGTGCCAGCTCACCGCTTCCGACTAGCGGGACCGTCTACGAGCAGTACTTC.

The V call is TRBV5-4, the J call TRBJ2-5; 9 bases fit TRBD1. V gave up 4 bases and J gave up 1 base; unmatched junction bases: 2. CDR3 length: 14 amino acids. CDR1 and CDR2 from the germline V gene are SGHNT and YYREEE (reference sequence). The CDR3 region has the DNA TGTGCCAGCAGCCGGGACAGGGCCCAAGAGACCCAGTACTTC. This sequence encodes CASSRDRAQETQYF.

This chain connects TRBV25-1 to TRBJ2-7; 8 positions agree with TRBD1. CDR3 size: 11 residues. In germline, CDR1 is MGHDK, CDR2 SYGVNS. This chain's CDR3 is CAPRDRLEQYF. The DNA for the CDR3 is TGTGCACCAAGGGACAGGTTGGAGCAGTACTTC.

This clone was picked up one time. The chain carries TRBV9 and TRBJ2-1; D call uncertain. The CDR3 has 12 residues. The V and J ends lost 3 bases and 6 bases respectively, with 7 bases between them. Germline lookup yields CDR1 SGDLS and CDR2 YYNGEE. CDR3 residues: CASSGVPNEQFF. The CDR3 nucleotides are TGTGCCAGCAGCGGAGTCCCCAATGAGCAGTTCTTC.

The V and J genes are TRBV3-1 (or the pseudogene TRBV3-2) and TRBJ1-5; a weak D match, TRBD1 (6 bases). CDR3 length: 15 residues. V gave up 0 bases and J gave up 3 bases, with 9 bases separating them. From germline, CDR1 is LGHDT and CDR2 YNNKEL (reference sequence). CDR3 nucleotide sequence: TGTGCCAGCAGCCAAGATGCAGGGGACAATCAGCCCCAGCATTTT. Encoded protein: CASSQDAGDNQPQHF.

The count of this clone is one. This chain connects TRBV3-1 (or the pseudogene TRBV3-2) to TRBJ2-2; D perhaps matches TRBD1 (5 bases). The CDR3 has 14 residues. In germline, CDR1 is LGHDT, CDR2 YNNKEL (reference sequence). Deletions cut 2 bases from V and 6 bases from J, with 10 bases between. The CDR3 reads CASSQQGFAGELFF. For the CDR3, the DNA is TGTGCCAGCAGCCAACAGGGTTTCGCCGGGGAGCTGTTTTTT.

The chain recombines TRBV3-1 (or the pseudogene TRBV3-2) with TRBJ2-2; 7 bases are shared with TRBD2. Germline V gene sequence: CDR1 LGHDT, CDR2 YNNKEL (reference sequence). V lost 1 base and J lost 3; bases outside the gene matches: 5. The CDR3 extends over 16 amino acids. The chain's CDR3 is CASSQVAGRDTGELFF. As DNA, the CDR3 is TGTGCCAGCAGCCAAGTGGCAGGGAGGGACACCGGGGAGCTGTTTTTT.

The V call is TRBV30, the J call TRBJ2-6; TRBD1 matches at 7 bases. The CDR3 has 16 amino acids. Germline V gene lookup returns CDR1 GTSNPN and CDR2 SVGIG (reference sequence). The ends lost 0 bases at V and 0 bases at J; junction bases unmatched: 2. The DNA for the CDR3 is TGTGCCTGGAGTGTACAGGGGATCTCTGGGGCCAACGTCCTGACTTTC. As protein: CAWSVQGISGANVLTF.

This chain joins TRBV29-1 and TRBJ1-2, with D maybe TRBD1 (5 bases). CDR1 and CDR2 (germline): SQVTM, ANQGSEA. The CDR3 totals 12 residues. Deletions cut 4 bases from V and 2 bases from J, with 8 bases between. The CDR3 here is CSVGGDNYGYTF. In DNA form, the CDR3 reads TGCAGCGTTGGGGGGGACAACTATGGCTACACCTTC.

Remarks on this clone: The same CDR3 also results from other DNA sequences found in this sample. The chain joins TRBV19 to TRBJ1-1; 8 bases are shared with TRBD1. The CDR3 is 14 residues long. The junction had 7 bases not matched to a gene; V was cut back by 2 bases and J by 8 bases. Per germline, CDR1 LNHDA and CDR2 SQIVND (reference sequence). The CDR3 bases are TGTGCCAGTAGTATACAGGGGGCGGGGACCGAAGCTTTCTTT. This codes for CASSIQGAGTEAFF.

The CDR3 DNA is TGTGCCAGCAGCTTCTATAGCGGGAGCCGATTGGAGACCCAGTACTTC. It encodes CASSFYSGSRLETQYF. The chain employs TRBV7-2 and TRBJ2-5; 9 nucleotides agree with TRBD2. This CDR3 contains 16 residues. J gave up 5 bases and V 3 bases, and 10 bases lay outside the gene matches. CDR1 and CDR2 (germline): SGHTA, FQGNSA. The full variable domain, with the rest looked up from reference TRBV7-2 and TRBJ2-5, is GAGVSQSPSNKVTEKGKDVELRCDPISGHTALYWYRQSLGQGLEFLIYFQGNSAPDKSGLPSDRFSAERTGGSVSTLTIQRTQQEDSAVYLCASSFYSGSRLETQYFGPGTRLLVL.

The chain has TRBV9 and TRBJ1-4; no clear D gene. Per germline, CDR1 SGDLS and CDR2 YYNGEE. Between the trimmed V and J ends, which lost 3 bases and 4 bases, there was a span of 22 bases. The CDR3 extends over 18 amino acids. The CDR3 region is CASSAGVWAGRHNEKLFF. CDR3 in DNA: TGTGCCAGCAGCGCCGGGGTGTGGGCAGGACGTCATAATGAAAAACTGTTTTTT.

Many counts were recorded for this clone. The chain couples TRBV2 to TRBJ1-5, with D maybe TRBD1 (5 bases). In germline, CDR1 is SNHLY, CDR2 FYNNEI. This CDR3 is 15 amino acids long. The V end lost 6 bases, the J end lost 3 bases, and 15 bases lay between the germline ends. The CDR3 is CASSRDQGFNQPQHF. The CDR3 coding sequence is TGTGCCAGCAGCCGAGACCAGGGCTTCAATCAGCCCCAGCATTTT.

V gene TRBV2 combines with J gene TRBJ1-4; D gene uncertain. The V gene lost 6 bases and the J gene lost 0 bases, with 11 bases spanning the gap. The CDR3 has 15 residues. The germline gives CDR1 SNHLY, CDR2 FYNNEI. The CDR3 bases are TGTGCCAGCAGACAGTTAGTTGCAACTAATGAAAAACTGTTTTTT. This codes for CASRQLVATNEKLFF.

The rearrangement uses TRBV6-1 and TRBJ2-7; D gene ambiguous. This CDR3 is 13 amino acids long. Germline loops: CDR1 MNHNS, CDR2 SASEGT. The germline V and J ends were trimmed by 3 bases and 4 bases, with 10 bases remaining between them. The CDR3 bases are TGTGCCAGCAGTGACCGGGCCTTATACGAGCAGTACTTC. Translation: CASSDRALYEQYF.

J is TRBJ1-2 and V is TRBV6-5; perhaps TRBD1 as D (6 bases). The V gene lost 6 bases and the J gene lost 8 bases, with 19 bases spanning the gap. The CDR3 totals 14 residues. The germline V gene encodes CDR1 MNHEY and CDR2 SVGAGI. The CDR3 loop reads CASSPGQPNRGYTF. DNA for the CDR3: TGTGCCAGCAGCCCCGGACAGCCAAATCGCGGCTACACCTTC.

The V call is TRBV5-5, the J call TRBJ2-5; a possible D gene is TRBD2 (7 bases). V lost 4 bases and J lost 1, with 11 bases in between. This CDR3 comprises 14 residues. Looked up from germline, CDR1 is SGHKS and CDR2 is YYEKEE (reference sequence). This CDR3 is CASSGGALQETQYF. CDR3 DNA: TGTGCCAGCAGCGGGGGGGCCCTCCAAGAGACCCAGTACTTC.

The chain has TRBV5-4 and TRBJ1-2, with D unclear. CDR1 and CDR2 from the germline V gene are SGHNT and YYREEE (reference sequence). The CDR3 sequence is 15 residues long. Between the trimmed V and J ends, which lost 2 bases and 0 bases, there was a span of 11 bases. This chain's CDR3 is CASSFEGTANYGYTF. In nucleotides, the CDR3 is TGTGCCAGCAGCTTTGAAGGCACAGCTAACTATGGCTACACCTTC.

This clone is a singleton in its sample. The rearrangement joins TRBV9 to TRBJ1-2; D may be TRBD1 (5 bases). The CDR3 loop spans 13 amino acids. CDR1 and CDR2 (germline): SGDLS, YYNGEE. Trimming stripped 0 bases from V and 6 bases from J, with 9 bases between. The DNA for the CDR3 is TGTGCCAGCAGCGTAGGGGGACTCGATGGCTACACCTTC. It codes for CASSVGGLDGYTF.